These 26 T cell receptor beta chains were sequenced from one sample in a study of T cells in Graves' hyperthyroidism and ophthalmopathy (dated by TCRdb to the late 2010s). Library preparation was by multiplex PCR. The run used an Illumina HiSeq 2000. The TCR beta CDR3 regions were amplified from RNA transcripts. The first round of RT-PCR for the TCR CDR3 was performed with the HTBI primer set and the Qiagen OneStep RT-PCR kit. TCRdb itself trimmed the public reads at Q25 with fastp, ran MiXCR and retained productive beta chains. One record per CDR3 amino acid sequence lists the most common genes and DNA. The sample table records 500,000 to 600,000 distinct CDR3 sequences; about 46% of these occur just once. The top ten constitute about 43% of the sample. The specimen sequenced was peripheral blood or thyroid tissue (not recorded which). The receptors stem from an adult woman with Graves' disease, either hyperthyroidism or ophthalmopathy (not recorded which).

The chain has TRBV5-6 and TRBJ2-3; TRBD1 or TRBD2 may be the D gene (5 bases each). In germline, CDR1 is SGHDT, CDR2 YYEEEE. The CDR3 has 16 residues. V lost 5 bases and J lost 4, with 20 bases in between. The CDR3 region has the DNA TGTGCCAGCAGTTTCCAGGGACCTCGCACGGCAGATACGCAGTATTTT. Amino acid sequence: CASSFQGPRTADTQYF. Drawing the rest from reference TRBV5-6 and TRBJ2-3, the complete variable domain is DAGVTQSPTHLIKTRGQQVTLRCSPKSGHDTVSWYQQALGQGPQFIFQYYEEEERQRGNFPDRFSGHQFPNYSSELNVNALLLGDSALYLCASSFQGPRTADTQYFGPGTRLTVL.

This clonotype was counted a single time. Just one base apart from a much larger clone, this may be a read error. The chain employs TRBV6-5 and TRBJ2-5; a possible D gene is TRBD2 (5 bases). Germline CDR1 and CDR2: MNHEY and SVGAGI. CDR3 length: 13 residues. The CDR3 nucleotides are TGTGCCGGCAGTTACCGAGGGTTGGAGACCCAGTACTTC. Residues: CAGSYRGLETQYF.

Ten or more counts support this clonotype. The V gene is TRBV11-2, the J gene TRBJ2-5; no definite D call. The CDR3 contains 14 residues. Trimming removed 5 bases at V and 1 base at J, with 11 bases between. Per the germline V gene, CDR1 is SGHAT and CDR2 is FQNNGV. The DNA for the CDR3 is TGTGCCAGCAGCCTGGCGACAAGCCAAGAGACCCAGTACTTC. Amino acids: CASSLATSQETQYF. Drawing the rest from reference TRBV11-2 and TRBJ2-5, the complete variable domain is EAGVAQSPRYKIIEKRQSVAFWCNPISGHATLYWYQQILGQGPKLLIQFQNNGVVDDSQLPKDRFSAERLKGVDSTLKIQPAKLEDSAVYLCASSLATSQETQYFGPGTRLLVL.

V gene TRBV7-9 combines with J gene TRBJ2-7, with D perhaps matching TRBD1 (5 bases). Trimming took off 0 bases at V and 2 bases at J, with 8 bases between the two ends. The CDR3 is made up of 14 amino acids. Germline assignment: CDR1 SEHNR and CDR2 FQNEAQ (reference sequence). The CDR3 reads CASSLATGTYEQYF. CDR3 coding DNA: TGTGCCAGCAGCTTAGCAACAGGCACCTACGAGCAGTACTTC.

V and J are TRBV20-1 and TRBJ2-2; TRBD1 agrees at 10 bases. The CDR3 loop spans 13 amino acids. The germline CDR1 and CDR2 sequences are DFQATT and SNEGSKA (reference sequence). With 6 bases clipped from V and 3 bases from J, the junction kept 1 base outside the gene matches. This chain's CDR3 is CSAGTGDTGELFF. The CDR3 nucleotides are TGCAGTGCCGGGACAGGGGACACCGGGGAGCTGTTTTTT.

The chain has TRBV20-1 and TRBJ1-5; D is uncertain. The length of the CDR3 is 14 residues. Germline loops: CDR1 DFQATT, CDR2 SNEGSKA (reference sequence). V was pared by 5 bases and J by 4 bases, with 15 bases between. CDR3 coding DNA: TGCAGTGCTCTGACTGGGAGGTGGAATCAGCCCCAGCATTTT. It translates to CSALTGRWNQPQHF.

This clonotype has at least ten counts. This rearrangement joins TRBV6-1 to TRBJ1-2, with 7 bases matching TRBD1. CDR1 and CDR2 from the germline V gene are MNHNS and SASEGT. This CDR3 has 15 residues. Losses at the gene ends were 11 bases for V and 0 bases for J; bases not matched to a gene: 12. CDR3 sequence: CAVLSRDSPNYGYTF. DNA of the CDR3: TGTGCCGTCCTTTCGAGGGACAGCCCTAACTATGGCTACACCTTC.

This chain links TRBV10-3 with TRBJ2-6, with D possibly matching TRBD1 (5 bases). Germline V lookup: CDR1 ENHRY, CDR2 SYGVKD. Trimming stripped 10 bases from V and 0 bases from J, with 19 bases between. The CDR3 runs 17 residues. CDR3 DNA: TGTGCCAGCAGGGCCCCGATGAGGAGCTCTGGGGCCAACGTCCTGACTTTC. Its protein product is CASRAPMRSSGANVLTF.

This clonotype came up many times. The V call is TRBV12-3 or TRBV12-4, the J call TRBJ1-4; possibly TRBD1 for D (6 bases). CDR3 length equals 13 residues. Trimming pared 5 bases from V and 14 bases from J, leaving 18 bases between. The CDR3 DNA reads as TGTGCCAGCAGTCTTCGGGACACTTATTTTCTGTTTTTT. This codes for CASSLRDTYFLFF.

There are many counts of this clonotype. The rearrangement joins TRBV7-9 to TRBJ1-4, with 9 bases identical to TRBD1. Germline V gene lookup returns CDR1 SEHNR and CDR2 FQNEAQ (reference sequence). The CDR3 extends over 18 amino acids. J gave up 1 base and V 5 bases, and 11 bases lay outside the gene matches. CDR3 bases: TGTGCCAGCAGCCAATACTTCGGGACAGGGAGAACTAATGAAAAACTGTTTTTT. Its protein is CASSQYFGTGRTNEKLFF.

This clonotype has at least ten counts. The chain employs TRBV7-2 and TRBJ2-5; 12 bases are shared with TRBD2. Germline loops: CDR1 SGHTA, CDR2 FQGNSA. CDR3 length: 16 amino acids. J lost 2 bases, V lost 2 bases, and 3 bases had no gene match. CDR3: CASSLMGLAGQETQYF. The DNA for the CDR3 is TGTGCCAGCAGCTTAATGGGACTAGCGGGTCAAGAGACCCAGTACTTC.

J is TRBJ2-7 and V is TRBV29-1, with D tentatively TRBD1 (5 bases). The CDR3 spans 13 residues. Deletions cut 6 bases from V and 5 bases from J, with 17 bases between. Germline loops: CDR1 SQVTM, CDR2 ANQGSEA. The CDR3 is CSVGDRALNEQYF. CDR3 nucleotides: TGCAGCGTAGGAGACAGAGCCCTGAACGAGCAGTACTTC.

This clonotype came up once. The V gene is TRBV9, the J gene TRBJ2-7; D not certain. Looked up from germline, CDR1 is SGDLS and CDR2 is YYNGEE. The V end was cut by 4 bases, the J end by 12 bases, with 20 bases between. This CDR3 comprises 13 residues. Here the CDR3 DNA reads TGTGCCAGCAGCTTGGTGGGCGGATCTTGGGGGTACTTC. It translates to CASSLVGGSWGYF.

This clonotype was seen ten or more times. The rearrangement uses TRBV5-1 and TRBJ2-7; D is undetermined. The germline V and J ends were trimmed by 0 bases and 1 base, with 14 bases remaining between them. The CDR3 contains 16 residues. Germline V gives CDR1 SGHRS, CDR2 YFSETQ. CDR3 DNA: TGCGCCAGCAGCTTGGCTCTTACAGCGTCTTCCTACGAGCAGTACTTC. This translates into CASSLALTASSYEQYF.

J is TRBJ2-2 and V is TRBV20-1, with 9 bases identical to TRBD2. Germline V gene lookup returns CDR1 DFQATT and CDR2 SNEGSKA (reference sequence). The CDR3 totals 15 residues. Trimming cost V 2 bases and J 6 bases; bases outside gene matches: 7. The CDR3 loop is CSARSGRTRAGELFF. The CDR3 bases are TGCAGTGCTAGAAGCGGGAGGACCAGGGCCGGGGAGCTGTTTTTT.

The chain uses TRBV7-9 and TRBJ2-1; 15 positions agree with TRBD2. V dropped 6 bases and J dropped 7; count of bases not matched to a gene: 19. Germline CDR1 reads SEHNR; CDR2 reads FQNEAQ (reference sequence). The CDR3 contains 20 residues. The CDR3: CASRSSGGLAGGPTGNEQFF. In DNA, the CDR3 is TGTGCCAGCAGGTCCTCCGGGGGACTAGCGGGAGGCCCTACGGGGAATGAGCAGTTCTTC.

A remark on this clonotype: A much bigger clone sits one base away, suggesting this may be a read error. The chain employs TRBV7-9 and TRBJ2-7; TRBD1 or TRBD2 may be the D gene (5 bases each). Trimming took off 8 bases at V and 5 bases at J, with 16 bases between the two ends. In germline, CDR1 is SEHNR, CDR2 FQNEAQ (reference sequence). The CDR3 is 13 residues long. The CDR3 region has the DNA TGTGCCAGCCCACCAGCGCCGGGACACGAGCAGTACTTC. Its protein is CASPPAPGHEQYF.

J is TRBJ1-1 and V is TRBV29-1; D perhaps matches TRBD1 (5 bases). Germline CDR1 and CDR2: SQVTM and ANQGSEA. The CDR3 is made up of 11 amino acids. Trimming took off 6 bases at V and 4 bases at J, with 9 bases between the two ends. DNA of the CDR3: TGCAGCGTCACAGGTGGCACTGAAGCTTTCTTT. This codes for CSVTGGTEAFF.

This clonotype was detected ten times or more. The CDR3 DNA reads as TGCAGCGTTGACAGGTGGGGAAAGGGGGACACTGAAGCTTTCTTT. It encodes CSVDRWGKGDTEAFF. The chain combines TRBV29-1 with TRBJ1-1, with D perhaps TRBD1 (6 bases). V lost 3 bases, J lost 3 bases, and 17 bases lay in between. The CDR3 is 15 amino acids. Germline CDR1 and CDR2: SQVTM and ANQGSEA.

V gene TRBV5-6 combines with J gene TRBJ2-7, with D maybe TRBD1 (6 bases). The CDR3 contains 14 residues. Between the trimmed V and J ends, which lost 5 bases and 3 bases, there was a span of 15 bases. Germline V gene lookup returns CDR1 SGHDT and CDR2 YYEEEE. CDR3: CASRPGTRFYEQYF. The CDR3 region has the DNA TGTGCCAGCAGACCCGGGACAAGGTTCTACGAGCAGTACTTC.

The chain is built from TRBV25-1 and TRBJ1-6; weak D call: TRBD1 (6 bases). The CDR3 extends over 15 amino acids. Per germline, CDR1 MGHDK and CDR2 SYGVNS. Trimming took off 5 bases at V and 9 bases at J, with 17 bases between the two ends. The DNA of the CDR3 is TGTGCCAGCAGTCCATGGGCAGGGGAGGGTTCACCCCTCCACTTT. Its protein product is CASSPWAGEGSPLHF.

This clonotype was recorded at least ten times. The J gene is TRBJ2-7, the V gene TRBV5-1; D is unclear. The germline CDR1 and CDR2 sequences are SGHRS and YFSETQ. The CDR3 contains 12 residues. The V and J ends lost 0 bases and 6 bases respectively, with 7 bases between them. CDR3 in DNA: TGCGCCAGCAGCTTGGGGAATTTCGAGCAGTACTTC. This codes for CASSLGNFEQYF.

The table lists this clonotype with a count of one. V and J are TRBV20-1 and TRBJ1-4; no reliable D call. The V and J ends lost 6 bases and 10 bases respectively, with 12 bases between them. The germline V gene encodes CDR1 DFQATT and CDR2 SNEGSKA (reference sequence). There are 11 residues in the CDR3. The CDR3 DNA sequence: TGCAGTGCCACGGAAGGTGGAAAACTGTTTTTT. Translation: CSATEGGKLFF.

This clonotype was detected many times. The genes are TRBV7-2 and TRBJ1-2, with D possibly being TRBD1 (5 bases). The CDR3 extends over 13 amino acids. The germline V gene encodes CDR1 SGHTA and CDR2 FQGNSA. Trimming took off 5 bases at V and 8 bases at J, with 15 bases between the two ends. The CDR3 bases are TGTGCCAGCAGCCGCCGTGGGGCACTCGGCTACACCTTC. Translating it yields CASSRRGALGYTF.

DNA for the CDR3: TGTGCCATCAGTGACTCCCGGGGGAATGGCTACACCTTC. Amino acid sequence: CAISDSRGNGYTF. The chain has TRBV10-3 and TRBJ1-2, with D maybe TRBD1 (5 bases). Trimming pared 3 bases from V and 6 bases from J, leaving 11 bases between. The germline V gene has CDR1 ENHRY and CDR2 SYGVKD. CDR3 length: 13 amino acids.

The chain joins TRBV14 to TRBJ1-1; a possible D gene is TRBD1 (5 bases). From germline, CDR1 is SGHDN and CDR2 FVKESK. V dropped 1 base and J dropped 11 bases, with 11 bases sitting between them. The CDR3 totals 12 residues. The CDR3 is CASSQAGRLAFF. DNA of the CDR3: TGTGCCAGCAGCCAAGCAGGGAGGTTGGCTTTCTTT.